The source of this T cell receptor (beta chain) is a study of blood T cells in healthy people across ages. Using a J-beta primer mix together with a sample-barcoded 5' primer, a second PCR was run for roughly 6 to 11 cycles. Carrying 12 random nucleotides, a template-switch adaptor labeled each individual cDNA molecule. TCRdb processed the 5' RACE reads anew with MiXCR; each CDR3 protein has one entry. The sample shows around 1.1 million distinct CDR3 sequences, 35% to 45% of them seen only once. This clonotype has more than one count but fewer than ten. No antigen is known for it. Overall study results and limits: Naive CD4+ cells and diversity were both higher in long-lived donors than in aged donors. Changes seen in expanded clonotypes were possibly confounded by donor CMV status left unknown.

The CDR3 is 11 amino acids. Germline V gene sequence: CDR1 SNHLY, CDR2 FYNNEI. This sequence originates from a man aged 18 to 29 in good health. The sequenced sample consisted of blood. This chain joins TRBV2 and TRBJ2-4, with D hard to call. The J call may be faulty, since TRBJ2-7 better matches the DNA end. CDR3 sequence: CASMKESEQYF. CDR3 bases: TGTGCCAGCATGAAGGAAAGCGAGCAGTACTTC.